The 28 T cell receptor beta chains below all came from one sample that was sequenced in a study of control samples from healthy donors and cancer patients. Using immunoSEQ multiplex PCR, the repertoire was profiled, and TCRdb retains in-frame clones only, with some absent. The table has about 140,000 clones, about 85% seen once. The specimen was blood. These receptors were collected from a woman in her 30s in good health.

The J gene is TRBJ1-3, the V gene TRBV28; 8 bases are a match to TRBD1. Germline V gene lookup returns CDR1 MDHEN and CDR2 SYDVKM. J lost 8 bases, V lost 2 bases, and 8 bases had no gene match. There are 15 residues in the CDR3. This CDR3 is CASSLKRTGKDTIYF. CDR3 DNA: TGTGCCAGCAGTTTAAAGAGGACAGGGAAGGACACCATATATTTT.

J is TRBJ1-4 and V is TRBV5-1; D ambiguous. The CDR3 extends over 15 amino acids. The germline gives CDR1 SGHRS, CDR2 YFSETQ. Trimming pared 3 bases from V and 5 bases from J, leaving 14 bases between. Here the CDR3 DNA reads TGCGCCAGCAGCTATACCGCGGATCCGAATGAAAAACTGTTTTTT. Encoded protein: CASSYTADPNEKLFF.

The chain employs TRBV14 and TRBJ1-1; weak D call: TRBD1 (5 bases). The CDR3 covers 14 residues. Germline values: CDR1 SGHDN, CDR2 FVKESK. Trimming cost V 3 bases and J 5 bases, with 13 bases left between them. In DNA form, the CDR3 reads TGTGCCAGCAGCCAGGATCTTCAGGGAACTGAAGCTTTCTTT. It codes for CASSQDLQGTEAFF.

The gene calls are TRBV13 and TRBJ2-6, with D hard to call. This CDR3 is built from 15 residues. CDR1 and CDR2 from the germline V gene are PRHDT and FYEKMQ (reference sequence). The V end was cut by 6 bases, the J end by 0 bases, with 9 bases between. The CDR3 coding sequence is TGTGCCAGCAGTCTCTCGAACTCTGGGGCCAACGTCCTGACTTTC. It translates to CASSLSNSGANVLTF. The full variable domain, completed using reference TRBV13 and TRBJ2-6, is AAGVIQSPRHLIKEKRETATLKCYPIPRHDTVYWYQQGPGQDPQFLISFYEKMQSDKGSIPDRFSAQQFSDYHSELNMSSLELGDSALYFCASSLSNSGANVLTFGAGSRLTVL.

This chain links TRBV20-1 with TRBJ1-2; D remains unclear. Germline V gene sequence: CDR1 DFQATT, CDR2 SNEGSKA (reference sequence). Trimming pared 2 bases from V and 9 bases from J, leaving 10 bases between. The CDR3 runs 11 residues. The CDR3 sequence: CSARSLESYTF. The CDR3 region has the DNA TGCAGTGCTAGATCTTTAGAGAGCTACACCTTC.

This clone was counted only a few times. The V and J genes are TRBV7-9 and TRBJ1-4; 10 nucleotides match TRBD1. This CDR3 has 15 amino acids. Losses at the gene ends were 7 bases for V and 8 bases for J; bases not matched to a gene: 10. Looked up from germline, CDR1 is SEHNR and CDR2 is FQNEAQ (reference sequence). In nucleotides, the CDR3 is TGTGCCAGCACGACGGGACAGGGGCGTGGGGAAAAACTGTTTTTT. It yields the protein CASTTGQGRGEKLFF.

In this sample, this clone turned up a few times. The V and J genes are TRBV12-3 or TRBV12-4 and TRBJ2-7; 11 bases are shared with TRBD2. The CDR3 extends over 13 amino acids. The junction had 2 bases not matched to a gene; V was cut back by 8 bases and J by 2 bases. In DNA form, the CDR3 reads TGTGCCAGCGGGACTAGCGGAGCCTACGAGCAGTACTTC. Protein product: CASGTSGAYEQYF.

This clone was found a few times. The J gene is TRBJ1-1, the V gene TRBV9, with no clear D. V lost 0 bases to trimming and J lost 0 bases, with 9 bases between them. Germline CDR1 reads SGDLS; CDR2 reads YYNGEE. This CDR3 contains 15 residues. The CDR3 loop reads CASSVEEQMNTEAFF. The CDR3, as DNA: TGTGCCAGCAGCGTAGAGGAACAGATGAACACTGAAGCTTTCTTT. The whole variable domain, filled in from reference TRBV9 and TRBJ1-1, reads DSGVTQTPKHLITATGQRVTLRCSPRSGDLSVYWYQQSLDQGLQFLIQYYNGEERAKGNILERFSAQQFPDLHSELNLSSLELGDSALYFCASSVEEQMNTEAFFGQGTRLTVV.

The CDR3 bases are TGTGCCAGCAGCTTGGTCGGGACGAACACCGGGGAGCTGTTTTTT. Translation gives CASSLVGTNTGELFF. The gene calls are TRBV5-4 and TRBJ2-2; possibly TRBD2 for D (5 bases). The germline V gene encodes CDR1 SGHNT and CDR2 YYREEE (reference sequence). The CDR3 has 15 residues. The germline V and J ends were trimmed by 0 bases and 0 bases, with 6 bases remaining between them. Combining the CDR3 with reference TRBV5-4 and TRBJ2-2 gives the whole variable domain ETGVTQSPTHLIKTRGQQVTLRCSSQSGHNTVSWYQQALGQGPQFIFQYYREEENGRGNFPPRFSGLQFPNYSSELNVNALELDDSALYLCASSLVGTNTGELFFGEGSRLTVL.

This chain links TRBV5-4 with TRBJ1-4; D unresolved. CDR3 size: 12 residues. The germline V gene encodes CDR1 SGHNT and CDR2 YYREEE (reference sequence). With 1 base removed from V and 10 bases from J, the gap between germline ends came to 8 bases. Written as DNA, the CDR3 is TGTGCCAGCAGCTTGCATCAAGGAAAACTGTTTTTT. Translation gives CASSLHQGKLFF.

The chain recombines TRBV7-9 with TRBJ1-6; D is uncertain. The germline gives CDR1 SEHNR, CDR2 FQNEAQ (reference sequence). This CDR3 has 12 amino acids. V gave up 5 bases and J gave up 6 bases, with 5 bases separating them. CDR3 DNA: TGTGCCAGCAGCCAAACTAATTCACCCCTCCACTTT. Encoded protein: CASSQTNSPLHF. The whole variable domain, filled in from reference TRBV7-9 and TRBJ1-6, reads DTGVSQNPRHKITKRGQNVTFRCDPISEHNRLYWYRQTLGQGPEFLTYFQNEAQLEKSRLLSDRFSAERPKGSFSTLEIQRTEQGDSAMYLCASSQTNSPLHFGNGTRLTVT.

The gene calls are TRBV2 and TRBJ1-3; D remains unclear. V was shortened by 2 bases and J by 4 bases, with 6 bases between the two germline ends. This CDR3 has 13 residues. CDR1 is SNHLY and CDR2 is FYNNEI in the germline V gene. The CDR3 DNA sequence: TGTGCCAGCAGTGAAATTGACGGAAACACCATATATTTT. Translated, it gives CASSEIDGNTIYF.

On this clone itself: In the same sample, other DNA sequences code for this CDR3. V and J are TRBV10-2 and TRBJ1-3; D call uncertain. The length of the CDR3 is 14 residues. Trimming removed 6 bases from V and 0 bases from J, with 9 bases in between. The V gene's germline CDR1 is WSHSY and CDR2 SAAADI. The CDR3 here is CASRGRDSGNTIYF. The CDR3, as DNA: TGCGCCAGCAGAGGACGGGACTCTGGAAACACCATATATTTT.

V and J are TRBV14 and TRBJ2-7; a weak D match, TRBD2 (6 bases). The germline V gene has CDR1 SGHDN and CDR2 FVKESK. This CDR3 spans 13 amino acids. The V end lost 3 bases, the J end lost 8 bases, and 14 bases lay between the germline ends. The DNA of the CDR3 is TGTGCCAGCAGCCATCCATTGGGGGGAAAGCAGTACTTC. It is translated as CASSHPLGGKQYF.

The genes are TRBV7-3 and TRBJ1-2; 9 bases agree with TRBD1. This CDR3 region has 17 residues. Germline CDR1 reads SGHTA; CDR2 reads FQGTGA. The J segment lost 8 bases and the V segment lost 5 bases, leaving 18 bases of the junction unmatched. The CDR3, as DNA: TGTGCCAGCAGCCCGTTCGGGACAGGGCACCTTTTGCTAGGCTACACCTTC. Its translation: CASSPFGTGHLLLGYTF.

CDR3 in DNA: TGTGCCAGCAGCTTAGCTGGGACAGGGGGCGGCGAGACCCAGTACTTC. Residues: CASSLAGTGGGETQYF. The chain joins TRBV7-7 to TRBJ2-5, with 12 nucleotides matching TRBD1. Germline values: CDR1 SSHAT, CDR2 FNYEAQ (reference sequence). This CDR3 has 16 amino acids. The ends lost 0 bases at V and 5 bases at J; junction bases unmatched: 4.

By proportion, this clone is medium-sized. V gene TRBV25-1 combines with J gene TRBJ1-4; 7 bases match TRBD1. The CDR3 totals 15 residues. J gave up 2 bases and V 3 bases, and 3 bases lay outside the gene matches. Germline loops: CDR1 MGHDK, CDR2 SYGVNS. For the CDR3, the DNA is TGTGCCAGCAGTGAGCGGGACAGCACTAATGAAAAACTGTTTTTT. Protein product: CASSERDSTNEKLFF.

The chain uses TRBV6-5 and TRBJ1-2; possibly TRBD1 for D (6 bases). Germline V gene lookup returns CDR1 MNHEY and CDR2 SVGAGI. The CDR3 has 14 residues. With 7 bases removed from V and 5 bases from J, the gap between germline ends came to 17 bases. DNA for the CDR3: TGTGCCAGCACAGGAGGGGGGCTGGGTTATGGCTACACCTTC. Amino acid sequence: CASTGGGLGYGYTF.

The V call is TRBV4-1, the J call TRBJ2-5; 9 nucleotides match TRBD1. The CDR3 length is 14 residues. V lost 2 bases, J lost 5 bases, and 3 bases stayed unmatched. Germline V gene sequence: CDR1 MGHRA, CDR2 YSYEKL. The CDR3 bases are TGCGCCAGCAGCCAATTACAGGGGGCGGAGACCCAGTACTTC. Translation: CASSQLQGAETQYF.

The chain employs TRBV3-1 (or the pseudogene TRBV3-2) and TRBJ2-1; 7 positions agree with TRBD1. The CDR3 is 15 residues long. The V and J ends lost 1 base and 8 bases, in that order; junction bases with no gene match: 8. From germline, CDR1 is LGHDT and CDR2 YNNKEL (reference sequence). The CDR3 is CASSQGPQGVYEQFF. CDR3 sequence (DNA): TGTGCCAGCAGCCAAGGTCCCCAGGGGGTCTATGAGCAGTTCTTC.

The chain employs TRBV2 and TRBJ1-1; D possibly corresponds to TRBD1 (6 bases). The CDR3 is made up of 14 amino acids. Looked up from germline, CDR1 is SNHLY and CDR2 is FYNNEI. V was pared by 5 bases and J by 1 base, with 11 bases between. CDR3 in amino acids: CASSSTQGNTEAFF. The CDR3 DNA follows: TGTGCCAGCAGTTCCACACAGGGGAACACTGAAGCTTTCTTT.

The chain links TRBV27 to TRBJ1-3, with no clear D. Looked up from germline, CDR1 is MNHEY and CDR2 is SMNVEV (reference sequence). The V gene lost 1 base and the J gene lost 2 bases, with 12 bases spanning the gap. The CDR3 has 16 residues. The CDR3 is CASSLYSGDAGNTIYF. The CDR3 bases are TGTGCCAGCAGTTTATACTCAGGCGACGCTGGAAACACCATATATTTT.

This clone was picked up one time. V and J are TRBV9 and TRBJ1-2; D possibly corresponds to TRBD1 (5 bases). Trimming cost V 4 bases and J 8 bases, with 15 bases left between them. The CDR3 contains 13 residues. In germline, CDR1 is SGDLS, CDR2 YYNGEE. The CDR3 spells CASSPDRGGGYTF. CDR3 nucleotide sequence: TGTGCCAGCAGCCCTGATCGGGGGGGAGGCTACACCTTC. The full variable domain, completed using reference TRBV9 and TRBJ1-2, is DSGVTQTPKHLITATGQRVTLRCSPRSGDLSVYWYQQSLDQGLQFLIQYYNGEERAKGNILERFSAQQFPDLHSELNLSSLELGDSALYFCASSPDRGGGYTFGSGTRLTVV.

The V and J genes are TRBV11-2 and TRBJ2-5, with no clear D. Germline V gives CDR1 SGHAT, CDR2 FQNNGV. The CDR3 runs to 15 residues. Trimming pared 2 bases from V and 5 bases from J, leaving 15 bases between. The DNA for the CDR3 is TGTGCCAGCAGCTTAATCCCTCCCCGTGGGGAGACCCAGTACTTC. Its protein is CASSLIPPRGETQYF. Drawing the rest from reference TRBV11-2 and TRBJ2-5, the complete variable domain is EAGVAQSPRYKIIEKRQSVAFWCNPISGHATLYWYQQILGQGPKLLIQFQNNGVVDDSQLPKDRFSAERLKGVDSTLKIQPAKLEDSAVYLCASSLIPPRGETQYFGPGTRLLVL.

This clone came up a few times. This CDR3 reads CSASSGYTEAFF. CDR3 DNA sequence: TGCAGTGCTAGTTCTGGATACACTGAAGCTTTCTTT. V gene TRBV20-1 combines with J gene TRBJ1-1, with D unresolved. The CDR3 covers 12 residues. V lost 3 bases and J 3 bases, leaving 8 bases between the germline ends. Germline lookup yields CDR1 DFQATT and CDR2 SNEGSKA (reference sequence).

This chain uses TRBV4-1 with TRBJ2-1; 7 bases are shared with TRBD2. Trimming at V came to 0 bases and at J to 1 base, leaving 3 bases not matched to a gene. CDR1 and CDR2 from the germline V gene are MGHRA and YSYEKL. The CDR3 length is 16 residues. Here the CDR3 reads CASSQDQGGSYNEQFF. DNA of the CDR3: TGCGCCAGCAGCCAAGATCAGGGAGGGTCCTACAATGAGCAGTTCTTC.

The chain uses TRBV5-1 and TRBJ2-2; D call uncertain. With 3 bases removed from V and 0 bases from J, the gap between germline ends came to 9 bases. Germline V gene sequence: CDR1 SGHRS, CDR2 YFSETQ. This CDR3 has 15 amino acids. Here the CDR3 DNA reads TGCGCCAGCAGCTCCCAGGCTTCGAACACCGGGGAGCTGTTTTTT. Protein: CASSSQASNTGELFF. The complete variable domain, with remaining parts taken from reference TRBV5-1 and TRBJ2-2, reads KAGVTQTPRYLIKTRGQQVTLSCSPISGHRSVSWYQQTPGQGLQFLFEYFSETQRNKGNFPGRFSGRQFSNSRSEMNVSTLELGDSALYLCASSSQASNTGELFFGEGSRLTVL.

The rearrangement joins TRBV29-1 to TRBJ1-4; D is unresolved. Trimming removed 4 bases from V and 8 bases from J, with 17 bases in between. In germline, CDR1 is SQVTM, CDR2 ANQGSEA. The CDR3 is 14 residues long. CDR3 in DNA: TGCAGCGTTGTTGTCTTGACTTTGGGGGAAAAACTGTTTTTT. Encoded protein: CSVVVLTLGEKLFF.